These 30 T cell receptor beta chains came from one sample sequenced in a study of CD8 T cells in Susac syndrome. Reverse transcription used about 0.45 to 1 ug RNA and random hexamers. MiXCR was run by TCRdb on the immunoSEQ multiplex PCR reads, yielding one entry per CDR3 protein. In the table there are approximately 130,000 distinct CDR3 sequences, 91% of which are singletons. Sample: CD8+ T cells from PBMCs. The receptors derive from a human donor with multiple sclerosis.

The J gene is TRBJ2-7, the V gene TRBV27; 7 bases line up with TRBD2. Germline V gives CDR1 MNHEY, CDR2 SMNVEV (reference sequence). This CDR3 contains 13 residues. J lost 4 bases, V lost 8 bases, and 8 bases had no gene match. CDR3 sequence (DNA): TGTGCCAGCGGTGCGGGAGTTACGTACGAGCAGTACTTC. Protein product: CASGAGVTYEQYF.

The chain combines TRBV20-1 with TRBJ1-3, with unresolved D. The germline gives CDR1 DFQATT, CDR2 SNEGSKA (reference sequence). Trimming removed 0 bases from V and 0 bases from J, with 9 bases in between. This CDR3 region has 15 residues. The CDR3 loop reads CSARDGESSGNTIYF. CDR3 coding DNA: TGCAGTGCTAGAGATGGGGAGAGCTCTGGAAACACCATATATTTT.

This chain joins TRBV4-1 and TRBJ2-7, with TRBD2 matching 13 bases. CDR3 length: 16 residues. V gave up 4 bases and J gave up 7 bases; unmatched junction bases: 10. Germline V gene data show CDR1 as MGHRA and CDR2 as YSYEKL. CDR3 sequence (DNA): TGCGCCAGCAGCCCCACCGGGACTAGCGGGAATGATGAGCAGTACTTC. The encoded protein is CASSPTGTSGNDEQYF.

This clonotype is a singleton in its sample. This chain uses TRBV5-8 with TRBJ2-7, with D perhaps TRBD1 or TRBD2 (5 bases each). The ends were cut back, 4 bases at V and 2 bases at J, with 10 bases in the middle. The CDR3 consists of 13 residues. Germline CDR1 SGHTS, CDR2 YDEGEE. CDR3 in DNA: TGTGCCAGCAGCACCAGGGAGACCTACGAGCAGTACTTC. This gives the protein CASSTRETYEQYF.

The chain joins TRBV28 to TRBJ2-1, with unresolved D. Germline V gives CDR1 MDHEN, CDR2 SYDVKM. The V end was cut by 2 bases, the J end by 6 bases, with 8 bases between. The CDR3 length is 13 residues. In DNA, the CDR3 is TGTGCCAGCAGTTTACCCCCGAGCAATGAGCAGTTCTTC. It encodes CASSLPPSNEQFF.

J is TRBJ1-2 and V is TRBV30; 7 bases map to TRBD1. This CDR3 has 13 amino acids. The germline CDR1 and CDR2 sequences are GTSNPN and SVGIG (reference sequence). Trimming removed 4 bases from V and 4 bases from J; junction bases left unmatched: 6. The CDR3 spells CAWNQGGLYGYTF. In DNA, the CDR3 is TGTGCCTGGAATCAAGGGGGCCTCTATGGCTACACCTTC.

V gene TRBV11-2 combines with J gene TRBJ2-7, with 9 bases identical to TRBD1. CDR1 SGHAT and CDR2 FQNNGV come from the germline V gene. This CDR3 has 15 amino acids. Losses at the gene ends were 5 bases for V and 1 base for J; bases not matched to a gene: 6. CDR3 bases: TGTGCCAGCAGCCCACAGGGGGCAGGGTCCTACGAGCAGTACTTC. It is translated as CASSPQGAGSYEQYF. The whole variable domain, filled in from reference TRBV11-2 and TRBJ2-7, reads EAGVAQSPRYKIIEKRQSVAFWCNPISGHATLYWYQQILGQGPKLLIQFQNNGVVDDSQLPKDRFSAERLKGVDSTLKIQPAKLEDSAVYLCASSPQGAGSYEQYFGPGTRLTVT.

CDR3 sequence (DNA): TGCGCCAGCAGCCATATCTTCGAGAGCAATCAGCCCCAGCATTTT. Amino acid sequence: CASSHIFESNQPQHF. V gene TRBV4-3 combines with J gene TRBJ1-5; D uncertain. The germline V gene has CDR1 LGHNA and CDR2 YSLEER. Trimming removed 3 bases from V and 1 base from J, with 10 bases in between. The CDR3 has 15 amino acids.

The rearrangement links TRBV29-1 to TRBJ2-2; D is unresolved. From germline, CDR1 is SQVTM and CDR2 ANQGSEA. V lost 4 bases to trimming and J lost 6 bases, with 6 bases between them. CDR3 length equals 11 residues. The DNA of the CDR3 is TGCAGCGTTGCCGGACCCGGGGAGCTGTTTTTT. As protein: CSVAGPGELFF.

V usage is TRBV7-9 and J usage is TRBJ2-7; no firm D call. Germline CDR1 SEHNR, CDR2 FQNEAQ (reference sequence). V was pared by 1 base and J by 7 bases, with 11 bases between. This CDR3 is built from 13 residues. The CDR3 bases are TGTGCCAGCAGCTTAGAGTTCCCTACAGAGCAGTACTTC. Protein sequence: CASSLEFPTEQYF.

The chain uses TRBV15 and TRBJ1-6, with D hard to call. This CDR3 comprises 15 residues. V dropped 0 bases and J dropped 6 bases, with 9 bases sitting between them. Germline values: CDR1 LNHNV, CDR2 YYDKDF (reference sequence). The CDR3 is CATSRDPEINSPLHF. The CDR3 DNA reads as TGTGCCACCAGCAGAGATCCGGAAATTAATTCACCCCTCCACTTT.

The J gene is TRBJ2-7, the V gene TRBV6-6; no definite D call. This CDR3 comprises 13 residues. Trimming stripped 2 bases from V and 2 bases from J, with 7 bases between. Germline V CDR1 and CDR2: MNHNY, SVGAGI (reference sequence). CDR3 in amino acids: CASSYGSPYEQYF. DNA for the CDR3: TGTGCCAGCAGTTACGGCAGCCCCTACGAGCAGTACTTC.

DNA for the CDR3: TGCAGTGCTTCGACAGAGTACCAAGAGACCCAGTACTTC. Translated: CSASTEYQETQYF. The V gene is TRBV20-1, the J gene TRBJ2-5, with D perhaps matching TRBD1 (5 bases). The CDR3 length is 13 residues. The germline CDR1 and CDR2 sequences are DFQATT and SNEGSKA (reference sequence). V was cut by 5 bases and J by 0 bases, with 10 bases left in between.

The chain couples TRBV6-2 or TRBV6-3 to TRBJ1-1; the D gene is possibly TRBD1 (6 bases). The CDR3 contains 14 residues. Trimming stripped 6 bases from V and 0 bases from J, with 11 bases between. In germline, CDR1 is MNHEY, CDR2 SVGEGT. CDR3 loop: CASRTQGMNTEAFF. CDR3 nucleotide sequence: TGTGCCAGCAGGACACAGGGAATGAACACTGAAGCTTTCTTT.

The chain uses TRBV13 and TRBJ2-1, with D possibly being TRBD2 (6 bases). V was shortened by 4 bases and J by 10 bases, with 17 bases between the two germline ends. Germline V CDR1 and CDR2: PRHDT, FYEKMQ (reference sequence). The CDR3 spans 14 residues. The CDR3 loop reads CASSSWSGPTEQFF. The DNA for the CDR3 is TGTGCCAGCAGCTCGTGGAGCGGGCCCACCGAGCAGTTCTTC.

This chain connects TRBV20-1 to TRBJ1-3, with TRBD1 matching 9 bases. The CDR3 length is 15 residues. CDR1 and CDR2 (germline): DFQATT, SNEGSKA (reference sequence). With 5 bases clipped from V and 4 bases from J, the junction kept 9 bases outside the gene matches. The CDR3 sequence is CSAEGTGTSGNTIYF. The CDR3 coding sequence is TGCAGTGCTGAGGGGACAGGGACCTCAGGAAACACCATATATTTT.

The rearrangement uses TRBV7-6 and TRBJ1-1; D unclear. Trimming pared 2 bases from V and 2 bases from J, leaving 15 bases between. Germline CDR1 SGHVS, CDR2 FNYEAQ. The CDR3 has 16 amino acids. CDR3 sequence (DNA): TGTGCCAGCAGCTTAATGGAGGGATGGGAAAACACTGAAGCTTTCTTT. Its protein product is CASSLMEGWENTEAFF. Filled out from reference TRBV7-6 and TRBJ1-1, the complete variable domain reads GAGVSQSPRYKVTKRGQDVALRCDPISGHVSLYWYRQALGQGPEFLTYFNYEAQQDKSGLPNDRFSAERPEGSISTLTIQRTEQRDSAMYRCASSLMEGWENTEAFFGQGTRLTVV.

The chain has TRBV20-1 and TRBJ1-1; D is undetermined. Between the trimmed V and J ends, which lost 2 bases and 9 bases, there was a span of 16 bases. Germline CDR1 DFQATT, CDR2 SNEGSKA (reference sequence). CDR3 length: 13 residues. CDR3 DNA sequence: TGCAGTGCTAGACCGTCAGGCCAGAGACAAGCTTTCTTT. Translating gives CSARPSGQRQAFF.

The chain employs TRBV7-2 and TRBJ1-1; no reliable D call. The ends were cut back, 9 bases at V and 0 bases at J, with 8 bases in the middle. This CDR3 spans 12 amino acids. Germline lookup yields CDR1 SGHTA and CDR2 FQGNSA. CDR3 nucleotide sequence: TGTGCCAGTCGACACATGAACACTGAAGCTTTCTTT. Translating gives CASRHMNTEAFF.

This chain connects TRBV28 to TRBJ2-7; TRBD2 aligns across 13 bases. Germline CDR1 is MDHEN and CDR2 is SYDVKM. V gave up 3 bases and J gave up 3 bases; unmatched junction bases: 5. CDR3 size: 16 residues. CDR3 amino acids: CASSFVWTSGSYEQYF. CDR3 sequence (DNA): TGTGCCAGCAGTTTCGTTTGGACTAGCGGGAGCTACGAGCAGTACTTC.

V gene TRBV19 combines with J gene TRBJ1-1; D not resolved. The CDR3 totals 11 residues. Trimming shortened V by 3 bases and J by 8 bases, and 7 bases separated the two germline ends. The germline V gene encodes CDR1 LNHDA and CDR2 SQIVND (reference sequence). CDR3 residues: CASSISVEAFF. CDR3 nucleotide sequence: TGTGCCAGTAGTATCTCGGTAGAAGCTTTCTTT.

The genes are TRBV20-1 and TRBJ2-2; D is perhaps TRBD2 (6 bases). With 5 bases removed from V and 1 base from J, the gap between germline ends came to 8 bases. The V gene's germline CDR1 is DFQATT and CDR2 SNEGSKA (reference sequence). The CDR3 is 13 residues long. CDR3 sequence: CSARDLNTGELFF. As DNA, the CDR3 is TGCAGTGCTCGGGACTTGAACACCGGGGAGCTGTTTTTT.

This clonotype was counted once. The gene calls are TRBV7-3 and TRBJ2-7, with 9 bases matching TRBD1. J was trimmed by 5 bases and V by 3 bases; bases with no gene match: 8. This CDR3 contains 15 residues. CDR1 SGHTA and CDR2 FQGTGA come from the germline V gene. The CDR3 bases are TGTGCCAGCAGCTTGGGACAGGGCCCTAACCACGAGCAGTACTTC. As protein: CASSLGQGPNHEQYF.

CDR3 DNA sequence: TGTGCCAGCAGCCCCCCCGGGACAGGGGGCGACGAGCAGTACTTC. Translating gives CASSPPGTGGDEQYF. The J gene is TRBJ2-7, the V gene TRBV7-9; 12 nucleotides line up with TRBD1. The J segment lost 5 bases and the V segment lost 5 bases, leaving 7 bases of the junction unmatched. This CDR3 is built from 15 residues. CDR1 SEHNR and CDR2 FQNEAQ come from the germline V gene (reference sequence).

The genes are TRBV6-5 and TRBJ2-7; the D gene is possibly TRBD2 (6 bases). V was cut by 8 bases and J by 6 bases, with 20 bases left in between. CDR3 size: 14 residues. The germline V gene has CDR1 MNHEY and CDR2 SVGAGI. Here the CDR3 DNA reads TGTGCCAGCTCCCCTTTGGGGGGTTTGGGCGAGCAGTACTTC. This sequence encodes CASSPLGGLGEQYF.

The chain uses TRBV30 and TRBJ1-2, with no clear D. V lost 4 bases and J 8 bases, leaving 11 bases between the germline ends. The CDR3 has 11 amino acids. From germline, CDR1 is GTSNPN and CDR2 SVGIG (reference sequence). This chain's CDR3 is CAWTEGGGYTF. In nucleotides, the CDR3 is TGTGCCTGGACGGAAGGAGGAGGCTACACCTTC.

The chain uses TRBV4-1 and TRBJ2-7, with D perhaps matching TRBD2 (7 bases). Germline loops: CDR1 MGHRA, CDR2 YSYEKL. Between the trimmed V and J ends, which lost 0 bases and 6 bases, there was a span of 15 bases. CDR3 length: 15 residues. The CDR3 loop reads CASSQDWTRGAEQYF. The CDR3 region has the DNA TGCGCCAGCAGCCAAGATTGGACTAGGGGGGCCGAGCAGTACTTC.

This sequence joins TRBV4-3 and TRBJ2-7, with D possibly matching TRBD1 (5 bases). The CDR3 has 15 amino acids. In germline, CDR1 is LGHNA, CDR2 YSLEER. The V and J ends lost 0 bases and 1 base respectively, with 10 bases between them. CDR3 DNA: TGCGCCAGCAGCCAAGATTTAGGGGATTCCTACGAGCAGTACTTC. This codes for CASSQDLGDSYEQYF.

Only one count was recorded for this clonotype. The chain recombines TRBV20-1 with TRBJ2-3, with 13 nucleotides matching TRBD2. CDR1 is DFQATT, CDR2 SNEGSKA, per germline (reference sequence). The CDR3 totals 17 residues. The junction had 19 bases not matched to a gene; V was cut back by 6 bases and J by 10 bases. The CDR3 protein is CSATRDPGTSGIIAQYF. The DNA of the CDR3 is TGCAGTGCAACTCGCGACCCCGGGACTAGCGGGATCATAGCGCAGTATTTT.

The chain employs TRBV25-1 and TRBJ1-5; 7 nucleotides agree with TRBD1. This CDR3 has 13 residues. With 2 bases clipped from V and 9 bases from J, the junction kept 4 bases outside the gene matches. Germline CDR1 is MGHDK and CDR2 is SYGVNS. The CDR3, as DNA: TGTGCCAGCAGTGAAACAGGGGAAGCGCCCCAGCATTTT. It yields the protein CASSETGEAPQHF. The variable domain in full, with the rest retrieved from reference TRBV25-1 and TRBJ1-5, is EADIYQTPRYLVIGTGKKITLECSQTMGHDKMYWYQQDPGMELHLIHYSYGVNSTEKGDLSSESTVSRIRTEHFPLTLESARPSHTSQYLCASSETGEAPQHFGDGTRLSIL.